This TCR beta chain is drawn from a study of cytomegalovirus exposure and HLA in healthy donors. Study-level background: An early release of data contained roughly 86 million unique TCRs, which came from HLA-typed donors.

Comment on this clone: The antigen is unknown.

The CDR3 runs to 13 residues. CDR1 is MNHEY, CDR2 SVGAGI, per germline. V lost 6 bases to trimming and J lost 3 bases, with 11 bases between them. The PCR ran on 60 Vbeta and 13 Jbeta primers. The table came from immunoSEQ multiplex PCR; TCRdb's copy has only in-frame clones and leaves some out. The table has some 120,000 clones, approximately 80% seen once. Study-level findings and limits: In an earlier analysis, productive rearrangement rates for most beta V segments clustered near 87% or 30%. Later analysis reportedly placed an Asian-associated ancestry cluster below the roughly 680-donor mean in N-insertions. Investigators reported approximately 150 TCR beta chains as tied to cytomegalovirus.

The rearrangement uses TRBV6-5 and TRBJ1-2, with no clear D. The material sequenced was PBMCs. This receptor was taken from a man aged 50-60 years in good health and CMV-seronegative. CDR3 loop: CASSRREHYGYTF. The CDR3 bases are TGTGCCAGCAGCCGACGGGAACACTATGGCTACACCTTC.